The rows below give T cell receptor beta chains drawn from one sample of a study of blood T cell repertoires in COVID-19. Assay: immunoSEQ multiplex PCR; the TCRdb copy retains only in-frame clones and omits some. The data contain around 290,000 clones, about 89% of them singletons. The sample was PBMCs or T cells enriched from blood (not recorded which). These receptors all stem from a woman between 18 and 30 years old who had recovered from COVID-19. The CDR3 runs from the conserved cysteine through the conserved F or W. D genes are given only for firm matches. Some rows mark clone size as missing; the rest say once, few, many or name a class of expanded clone.

>TRBV29-1|once|.|TRBJ1-5
TGCAGCGTTGAAGGGGCGGGTCAGCCCCAGCATTTT
CSVEGAGQPQHF
>TRBV5-1|.|TRBD1|TRBJ2-7
TGCGCCAGCAGCCCGTCACTCGACAGGGGTTCCTACGAGCAGTACTTC
CASSPSLDRGSYEQYF
>TRBV2|.|TRBD1|TRBJ2-4
TGTGCCAGCAGTACGGACAGGTACGACATTCAGTACTTC
CASSTDRYDIQYF
>TRBV6-2/TRBV6-3|.|TRBD2|TRBJ2-3
TGTGCCAGCAGTCAGCAGCCGGGACTAGCGGGTGCAGGTGATACGCAGTATTTT
CASSQQPGLAGAGDTQYF
>TRBV7-2|.|.|TRBJ2-3
TGTGCCAGCAGCTTATGGACTATGAGCACAGATACGCAGTATTTT
CASSLWTMSTDTQYF
>TRBV9|.|TRBD1|TRBJ1-4
TGTGCCAGCAGCGTAGGAACAGGGGAACTGTTTTTT
CASSVGTGELFF
>TRBV28|.|TRBD2|TRBJ2-7
TGTGCCAGCAGTTTAAGCGGGAGGGCCTACGAGCAGTATTTC
CASSLSGRAYEQYF
>TRBV7-9|.|.|TRBJ2-3
TGTGCCAGCAGCTTAGCTCGGGATACGCAGTATTTT
CASSLARDTQYF
>TRBV18|.|TRBD1|TRBJ2-7
TGTGCCAGCTCACCACCGACAGGGGGCGACGAGCAGTACTTC
CASSPPTGGDEQYF
>TRBV6-5|.|.|TRBJ1-1
TGTGCCAGCAGCACAGGAACTGAAGCTTTCTTT
CASSTGTEAFF
>TRBV20-1|few|.|TRBJ2-7
TGCAGTGCTAGACAGGTGTACGAGCAGTACTTC
CSARQVYEQYF